Presented here are 29 T cell receptor beta chains from one specimen sequenced in a study of T-cell reconstitution after alpha-beta-depleted transplantation in children (dated by TCRdb to 2016 to 2017). Interpreted using the paper, the treatment or condition label stands for: allogeneic hematopoietic cell transplantation with graft depleted of TCRalphabeta T cells and CD19 B cells. Library method: PCR. The sequencer was an Illumina HiSeq 2500. To normalize quantification of the TCRbeta repertoire, the TCR libraries were built with molecular barcoding that relied on unique molecular identifiers. TCRdb trimmed public reads at Q25 via fastp, called clones via MiXCR and kept in-frame beta chains. Merged by CDR3 protein, the rows form single entries marked with the most common genes and DNA. This sample is represented by 100,000 or so distinct CDR3 sequences; roughly a sixth of them were singletons. The ten biggest clones cover 15% to 20% of the sample.

The source material was PBMCs, mostly from graft donor cells, sampled 180 days after TCRalphabeta/CD19-depleted stem cell transplant. These receptors came from a male patient aged 2-10 years who had a stem cell transplant for acute lymphoblastic leukemia, so the T cells may come from the graft donor.

This clonotype was picked up a small number of times. The chain is built from TRBV12-3 or TRBV12-4 and TRBJ2-2; 11 bases match TRBD2. The CDR3 is 17 amino acids. The junction had 7 bases not matched to a gene; V was cut back by 3 bases and J by 4 bases. The CDR3 region has the DNA TGTGCCAGCAGTTTGTCTAGCGGGGGGACCTCCACCGGGGAGCTGTTTTTT. Translated, it gives CASSLSSGGTSTGELFF.

The chain links TRBV7-2 to TRBJ1-3, with D possibly matching TRBD1 (5 bases). CDR1 is SGHTA and CDR2 is FQGNSA in the germline V gene. CDR3 size: 15 residues. V was clipped by 0 bases and J by 1 base, with 7 bases between them. The CDR3 coding sequence is TGTGCCAGCAGCTTAGCGCGGGGGTCTGGAAACACCATATATTTT. Protein product: CASSLARGSGNTIYF.

This clonotype was detected only a few times. V and J are TRBV4-2 and TRBJ1-1; the D is unclear. Germline lookup yields CDR1 LGHNA and CDR2 YNFKEQ. V was pared by 2 bases and J by 7 bases, with 8 bases between. The CDR3 length is 12 residues. CDR3: CASSQLRSEAFF. The CDR3 region has the DNA TGTGCCAGCAGCCAACTCAGGAGTGAAGCTTTCTTT.

This sequence joins TRBV2 and TRBJ2-7; D is unclear. V was clipped by 4 bases and J by 0 bases, with 16 bases between them. CDR3 length: 16 residues. Germline V gives CDR1 SNHLY, CDR2 FYNNEI. CDR3 in amino acids: CASSGLLTASSYEQYF. The CDR3 coding sequence is TGTGCCAGCAGTGGCCTTTTAACAGCGAGCTCCTACGAGCAGTACTTC. The full variable domain, its missing parts supplied by reference TRBV2 and TRBJ2-7, is EPEVTQTPSHQVTQMGQEVILRCVPISNHLYFYWYRQILGQKVEFLVSFYNNEISEKSEIFDDQFSVERPDGSNFTLKIRSTKLEDSAMYFCASSGLLTASSYEQYFGPGTRLTVT.

The J gene is TRBJ2-2, the V gene TRBV20-1; D is unresolved. Per germline, CDR1 DFQATT and CDR2 SNEGSKA (reference sequence). The V end lost 5 bases, the J end lost 0 bases, and 4 bases lay between the germline ends. The CDR3 runs to 12 residues. DNA for the CDR3: TGCAGTGCTTTTACGAACACCGGGGAGCTGTTTTTT. Translation gives CSAFTNTGELFF.

This clonotype has just a few counts. This sequence joins TRBV7-2 and TRBJ1-2; 9 positions agree with TRBD1. The germline V gene has CDR1 SGHTA and CDR2 FQGNSA. The V and J ends lost 4 bases and 2 bases, in that order; junction bases with no gene match: 2. The CDR3 runs 14 residues. This CDR3 is CASSSTGGNYGYTF. In DNA, the CDR3 is TGTGCCAGCAGCTCTACAGGGGGCAACTATGGCTACACCTTC.

The J gene is TRBJ2-7, the V gene TRBV27, with a possible D match to TRBD1 (6 bases). Trimming removed 2 bases from V and 4 bases from J, with 15 bases in between. This CDR3 contains 15 residues. Germline V CDR1 and CDR2: MNHEY, SMNVEV (reference sequence). CDR3 sequence: CASSLGTGTSYEQYF. The CDR3 nucleotides read TGTGCCAGCAGTTTAGGTACCGGGACATCTTACGAGCAGTACTTC.

The rearrangement uses TRBV24-1 and TRBJ2-3, with D hard to call. The germline V and J ends were trimmed by 4 bases and 0 bases, with 10 bases remaining between them. This CDR3 has 15 residues. Germline V CDR1 and CDR2: KGHDR, SFDVKD. The CDR3 is CATSDPGRSTDTQYF. DNA for the CDR3: TGTGCCACCAGTGACCCCGGACGTAGCACAGATACGCAGTATTTT.

This clonotype came up many times. The chain combines TRBV5-1 with TRBJ1-3; TRBD1 is a possible D gene (5 bases). CDR1 is SGHRS and CDR2 is YFSETQ in the germline V gene. V lost 4 bases, J lost 0 bases, and 8 bases lay in between. CDR3 length: 14 amino acids. This chain's CDR3 is CASSQGHSGNTIYF. The CDR3 nucleotides are TGCGCCAGCAGCCAGGGCCACTCTGGAAACACCATATATTTT.

This clonotype appeared many times. The germline gene is not matched at one end of the junction; a read error may be the cause. The genes are TRBV12-3 or TRBV12-4 and TRBJ2-7, with 7 positions matching TRBD1. CDR3 length: 15 residues. In DNA form, the CDR3 reads TGTGCCAGCAGTCTAGCAGGGGGATCACCCAACGAGCAGTACTTC. Amino acids: CASSLAGGSPNEQYF.

The CDR3, as DNA: TGCAGCGTTGACCGGACAGGGGATAACTATGGCTACACCTTC. The encoded protein is CSVDRTGDNYGYTF. V usage is TRBV29-1 and J usage is TRBJ1-2; 9 bases are shared with TRBD1. Trimming at V came to 3 bases and at J to 1 base, leaving 3 bases not matched to a gene. This CDR3 is 14 amino acids long. CDR1 and CDR2 (germline): SQVTM, ANQGSEA.

In this sample, this clonotype turned up a few times. The gene calls are TRBV30 and TRBJ1-5; possible D gene TRBD1, 5 bases. CDR1 is GTSNPN, CDR2 SVGIG, per germline (reference sequence). The CDR3 totals 14 residues. V shed 2 bases and J shed 4 bases, with 12 bases lying between them. The CDR3 bases are TGTGCCTGGAGTCCCACGGAGGGGAATCAGCCCCAGCATTTT. The encoded protein is CAWSPTEGNQPQHF.

The chain is built from TRBV7-2 and TRBJ2-1, with 11 bases matching TRBD2. Trimming cost V 6 bases and J 9 bases; bases outside gene matches: 10. The CDR3 is made up of 15 amino acids. CDR1 and CDR2 from the germline V gene are SGHTA and FQGNSA. CDR3 coding DNA: TGTGCCAGCAGTAGTAGCGGGGGGGCCGCAGCTGAGCAGTTCTTC. As protein: CASSSSGGAAAEQFF.

The chain couples TRBV4-1 to TRBJ1-1; D not resolved. The CDR3 consists of 16 residues. Germline CDR1 reads MGHRA; CDR2 reads YSYEKL. Between the trimmed V and J ends, which lost 4 bases and 5 bases, there was a span of 20 bases. The DNA for the CDR3 is TGCGCCAGCAGCCCGGTTACGCGACGAGAGTGGACTGAAGCTTTCTTT. This encodes CASSPVTRREWTEAFF.

The sample holds many counts of this clonotype. The chain combines TRBV27 with TRBJ1-5; the D is unclear. CDR1 is MNHEY and CDR2 is SMNVEV in the germline V gene (reference sequence). The CDR3 spans 12 residues. V lost 6 bases and J lost 0, with 3 bases in between. This chain's CDR3 is CASSDSNQPQHF. Written as DNA, the CDR3 is TGTGCCAGCAGCGATAGCAATCAGCCCCAGCATTTT.

This clonotype was counted between two and nine times. The chain joins TRBV27 to TRBJ2-7, with TRBD2 matching over 7 bases. The CDR3 runs 14 residues. J was trimmed by 0 bases and V by 4 bases; bases with no gene match: 3. Germline V gene sequence: CDR1 MNHEY, CDR2 SMNVEV (reference sequence). The DNA for the CDR3 is TGTGCCAGCAGTTCCGGGACTAACTCCTACGAGCAGTACTTC. Its protein is CASSSGTNSYEQYF.

This clonotype has ten or more counts. The chain joins TRBV5-5 to TRBJ1-2; 9 positions agree with TRBD1. J gave up 2 bases and V 1 base, and 3 bases lay outside the gene matches. Germline V CDR1 and CDR2: SGHKS, YYEKEE (reference sequence). The length of the CDR3 is 15 residues. The CDR3 bases are TGTGCCAGCAGCTTGACAGGGGGCGCGAACTATGGCTACACCTTC. This translates into CASSLTGGANYGYTF. Full variable domain (missing parts from reference TRBV5-5 and TRBJ1-2): DAGVTQSPTHLIKTRGQQVTLRCSPISGHKSVSWYQQVLGQGPQFIFQYYEKEERGRGNFPDRFSARQFPNYSSELNVNALLLGDSALYLCASSLTGGANYGYTFGSGTRLTVV.

This clonotype came up once. This chain joins TRBV2 and TRBJ2-1; the match to TRBD1 covers 9 bases. V lost 7 bases to trimming and J lost 6 bases; unmatched junction nucleotides: 7. The CDR3 loop spans 14 amino acids. Germline-derived CDR1 and CDR2 are SNHLY and FYNNEI. This CDR3 is CASTGTGSANEQFF. The DNA of the CDR3 is TGTGCCAGCACCGGGACAGGGTCGGCCAATGAGCAGTTCTTC. Full variable domain (rest looked up from reference TRBV2 and TRBJ2-1): EPEVTQTPSHQVTQMGQEVILRCVPISNHLYFYWYRQILGQKVEFLVSFYNNEISEKSEIFDDQFSVERPDGSNFTLKIRSTKLEDSAMYFCASTGTGSANEQFFGPGTRLTVL.

Here the CDR3 DNA reads TGTGCCAGCAGTGCTCAGCCGACCAACACTGAAGCTTTCTTT. Translating gives CASSAQPTNTEAFF. The V gene is TRBV9, the J gene TRBJ1-1, with D hard to call. V was pared by 5 bases and J by 2 bases, with 13 bases between. This CDR3 has 14 amino acids. Germline V gene sequence: CDR1 SGDLS, CDR2 YYNGEE.

This chain connects TRBV3-1 to TRBJ1-1; 8 positions match TRBD1. The germline CDR1 and CDR2 sequences are LGHDT and YNNKEL (reference sequence). The CDR3 length is 16 residues. The V and J ends lost 7 bases and 1 base, in that order; junction bases with no gene match: 11. The CDR3 nucleotides are TGTGCCAGCAACTATAACAGGGGGAGTGGGAACACTGAAGCTTTCTTT. This encodes CASNYNRGSGNTEAFF.

This clonotype was counted many times. The chain is built from TRBV29-1 and TRBJ1-5; unclear D gene. Germline V lookup: CDR1 SQVTM, CDR2 ANQGSEA. This CDR3 spans 14 amino acids. V was pared by 7 bases and J by 7 bases, with 20 bases between. The CDR3 reads CSASGEGSRQPQHF. In nucleotides, the CDR3 is TGCAGCGCCAGTGGTGAGGGATCTCGACAGCCCCAGCATTTT.

This clonotype was detected a few times. This chain links TRBV5-1 with TRBJ2-7; TRBD1 agrees at 7 bases. Trimming cost V 2 bases and J 5 bases; bases outside gene matches: 7. The CDR3 runs to 14 residues. Germline-derived CDR1 and CDR2 are SGHRS and YFSETQ. The chain's CDR3 is CASSFSGTEDEQYF. The CDR3 bases are TGCGCCAGCAGCTTTTCCGGGACAGAAGACGAGCAGTACTTC.

The genes are TRBV14 and TRBJ2-1; D gene uncertain. Trimming left V 3 bases short and J 12 bases short, with 15 bases between. Per the germline V gene, CDR1 is SGHDN and CDR2 is FVKESK. This CDR3 has 13 residues. CDR3 nucleotide sequence: TGTGCCAGCAGCCAGGAGTTGACCATTGGGCAGTTCTTC. It codes for CASSQELTIGQFF.

The chain carries TRBV5-1 and TRBJ2-2, with a tentative D call TRBD1 (6 bases). The germline gives CDR1 SGHRS, CDR2 YFSETQ. CDR3 length: 14 residues. The ends were cut back, 5 bases at V and 9 bases at J, with 17 bases in the middle. DNA of the CDR3: TGCGCCAGCAGTATGGTGAGGGGGACCCGGGAGCTGTTTTTT. It codes for CASSMVRGTRELFF.

The V and J genes are TRBV7-8 and TRBJ2-3; 8 bases fit TRBD1. This CDR3 is 17 amino acids long. Germline V lookup: CDR1 SGHVS, CDR2 FQNEAQ. Losses at the gene ends were 1 base for V and 5 bases for J; bases not matched to a gene: 11. The CDR3 is CASSLGAGQGFRDTQYF. The CDR3, as DNA: TGTGCCAGCAGCTTAGGAGCAGGACAGGGTTTCAGAGATACGCAGTATTTT.

This clonotype came up a few times. The chain has TRBV6-1 and TRBJ2-2, with 11 bases identical to TRBD2. There are 16 residues in the CDR3. The V gene's germline CDR1 is MNHNS and CDR2 SASEGT. Unmatched junction bases numbered 6, after V lost 6 bases and J lost 3 bases. The CDR3 DNA sequence: TGTGCCAGCAGCCCCTTTAGCGGGGGGGACACCGGGGAGCTGTTTTTT. Protein product: CASSPFSGGDTGELFF.

This clonotype was detected a few times. The CDR3 sequence is CSAHGETQYF. CDR3 coding DNA: TGCAGTGCTCACGGAGAGACCCAGTACTTC. The chain joins TRBV20-1 to TRBJ2-5; D is unclear. Trimming shortened V by 5 bases and J by 4 bases, and 5 bases separated the two germline ends. The CDR3 spans 10 residues. From germline, CDR1 is DFQATT and CDR2 SNEGSKA (reference sequence).

The chain carries TRBV5-5 and TRBJ1-2, with TRBD1 matching over 11 bases. The CDR3 is 17 amino acids. V shed 0 bases and J 3 bases; nucleotides not matched to a gene: 7. Germline V gene lookup returns CDR1 SGHKS and CDR2 YYEKEE (reference sequence). CDR3 sequence reads: CASSLVGQGAPDYGYTF. CDR3 DNA: TGTGCCAGCAGCTTGGTCGGACAGGGGGCTCCAGACTATGGCTACACCTTC.

This clonotype was seen only a few times. V is TRBV4-3 and J is TRBJ2-3; D assignment may be TRBD1 or TRBD2 (5 bases each). Germline V lookup: CDR1 LGHNA, CDR2 YSLEER. The CDR3 sequence is 13 residues long. Trimming removed 4 bases from V and 1 base from J, with 6 bases in between. CDR3: CASSRDGTDTQYF. The CDR3 bases are TGCGCCAGCAGCCGGGACGGCACAGATACGCAGTATTTT.